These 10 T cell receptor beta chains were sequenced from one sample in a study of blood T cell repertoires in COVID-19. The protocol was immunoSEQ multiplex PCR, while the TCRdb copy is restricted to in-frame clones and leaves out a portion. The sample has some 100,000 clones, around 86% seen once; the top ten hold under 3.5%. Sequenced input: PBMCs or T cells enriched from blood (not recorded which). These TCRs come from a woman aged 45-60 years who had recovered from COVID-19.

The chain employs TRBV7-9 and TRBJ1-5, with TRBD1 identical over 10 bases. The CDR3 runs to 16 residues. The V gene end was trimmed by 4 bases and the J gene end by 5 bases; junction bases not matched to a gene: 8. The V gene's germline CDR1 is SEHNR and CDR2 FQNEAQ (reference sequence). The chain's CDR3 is CASSSRGGQGDQPQHF. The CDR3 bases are TGTGCCAGCAGCTCTCGCGGAGGACAGGGGGATCAGCCCCAGCATTTT.

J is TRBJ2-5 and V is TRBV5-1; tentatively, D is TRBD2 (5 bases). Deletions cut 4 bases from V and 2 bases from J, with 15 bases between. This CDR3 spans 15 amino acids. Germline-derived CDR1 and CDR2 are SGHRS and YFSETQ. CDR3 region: CASSPRGAPQETQYF. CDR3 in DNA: TGCGCCAGCAGCCCACGGGGAGCGCCTCAAGAGACCCAGTACTTC.

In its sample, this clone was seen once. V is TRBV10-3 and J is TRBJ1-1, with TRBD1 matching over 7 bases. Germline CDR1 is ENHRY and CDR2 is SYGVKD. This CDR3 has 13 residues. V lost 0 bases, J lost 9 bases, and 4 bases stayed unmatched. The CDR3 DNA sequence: TGTGCCATCAGTGAGTCTGAGACAGGGAAAGCTTTCTTT. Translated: CAISESETGKAFF.

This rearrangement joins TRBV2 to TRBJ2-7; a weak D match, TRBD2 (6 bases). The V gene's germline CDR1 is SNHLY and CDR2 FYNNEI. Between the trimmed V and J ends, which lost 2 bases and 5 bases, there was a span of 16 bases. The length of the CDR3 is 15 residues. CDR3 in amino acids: CASSERFTGTDEQYF. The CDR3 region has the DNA TGTGCCAGCAGTGAACGATTTACCGGGACTGACGAGCAGTACTTC.

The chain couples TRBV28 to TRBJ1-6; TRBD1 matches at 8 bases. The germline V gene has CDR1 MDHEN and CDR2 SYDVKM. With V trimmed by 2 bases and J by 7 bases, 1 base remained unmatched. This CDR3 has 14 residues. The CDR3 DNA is TGTGCCAGCAGTTTACGGACAGGGAATTCACCCCTCCACTTT. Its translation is CASSLRTGNSPLHF.

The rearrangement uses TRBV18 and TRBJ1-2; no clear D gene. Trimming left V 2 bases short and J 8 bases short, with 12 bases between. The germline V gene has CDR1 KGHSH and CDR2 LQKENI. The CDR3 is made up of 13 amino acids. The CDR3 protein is CASSPDWREGYTF. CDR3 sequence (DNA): TGTGCCAGCTCACCAGATTGGCGGGAAGGCTACACCTTC.

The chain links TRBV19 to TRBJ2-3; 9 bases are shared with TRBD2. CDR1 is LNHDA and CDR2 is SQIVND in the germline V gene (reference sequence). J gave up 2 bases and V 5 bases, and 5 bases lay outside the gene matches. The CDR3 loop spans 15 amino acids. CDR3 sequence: CASSLWTSATDTQYF. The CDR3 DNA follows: TGTGCCAGTAGTCTTTGGACTAGCGCCACAGATACGCAGTATTTT. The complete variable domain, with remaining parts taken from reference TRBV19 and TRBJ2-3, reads DGGITQSPKYLFRKEGQNVTLSCEQNLNHDAMYWYRQDPGQGLRLIYYSQIVNDFQKGDIAEGYSVSREKKESFPLTVTSAQKNPTAFYLCASSLWTSATDTQYFGPGTRLTVL.

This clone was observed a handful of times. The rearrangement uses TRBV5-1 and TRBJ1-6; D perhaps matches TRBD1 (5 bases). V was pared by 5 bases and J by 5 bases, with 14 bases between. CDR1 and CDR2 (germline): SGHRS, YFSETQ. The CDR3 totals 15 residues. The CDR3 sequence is CASSYTGTDNSPLHF. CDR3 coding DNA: TGCGCCAGCAGTTACACCGGGACTGATAATTCACCCCTCCACTTT.

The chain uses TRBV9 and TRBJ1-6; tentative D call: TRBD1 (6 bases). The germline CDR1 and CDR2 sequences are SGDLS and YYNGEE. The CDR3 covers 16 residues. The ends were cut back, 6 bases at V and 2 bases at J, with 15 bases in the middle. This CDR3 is CASTKSGGPYNSPLHF. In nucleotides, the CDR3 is TGTGCCAGCACCAAAAGCGGGGGGCCCTATAATTCACCCCTCCACTTT. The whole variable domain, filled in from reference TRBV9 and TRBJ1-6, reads DSGVTQTPKHLITATGQRVTLRCSPRSGDLSVYWYQQSLDQGLQFLIQYYNGEERAKGNILERFSAQQFPDLHSELNLSSLELGDSALYFCASTKSGGPYNSPLHFGNGTRLTVT.

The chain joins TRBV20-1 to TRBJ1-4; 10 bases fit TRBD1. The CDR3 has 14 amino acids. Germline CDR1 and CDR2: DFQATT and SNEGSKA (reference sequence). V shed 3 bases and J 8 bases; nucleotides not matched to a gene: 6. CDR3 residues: CSASRTGGREKLFF. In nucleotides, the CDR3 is TGCAGTGCTAGTCGGACAGGGGGTCGAGAAAAACTGTTTTTT.